This is a list of T cell receptor beta chains from one sample in a study of cytomegalovirus exposure and HLA in healthy donors. The repertoire was sequenced with immunoSEQ multiplex PCR; TCRdb's copy has only in-frame clones and lacks some. Counted here are about 140,000 clones, about four fifths occurring once; the ten biggest clones make up more than 4%. The sample was PBMCs. Receptors were obtained from a man aged 40-49 years in good health and CMV-seropositive. Both conserved end residues are part of each CDR3. The D gene is left open where the match is weak. Part of the rows lack a size; the others show once, few, many or a class for expanded clones.

V gene	D gene	clone size	J gene	CDR3 DNA	CDR3 protein
TRBV15	TRBD1	NA	TRBJ2-5	TGTGCCACCAGCAGAGATAGGACAGGGGGCGGTGAGACCCAGTACTTC	CATSRDRTGGGETQYF
TRBV4-1	NA	NA	TRBJ1-5	TGCGCCAGCAGCCAAGGTCGTTTTTCTGGGGCGACGGGCAATCAGCCCCAGCATTTT	CASSQGRFSGATGNQPQHF
TRBV7-2	NA	NA	TRBJ2-7	TGTGCCAGCAGCCTCTACCACGAGCAGTACTTC	CASSLYHEQYF
TRBV27	TRBD1	once	TRBJ1-1	TGTGCCAGCAGTCCCCTCAGGGGGGACACTGAAGCTTTCTTT	CASSPLRGDTEAFF
TRBV14	NA	NA	TRBJ1-6	TGTGCCAGCAGCCAAGATCCAGTGTATTCACCCCTCCACTTT	CASSQDPVYSPLHF
TRBV6-5	TRBD1	NA	TRBJ2-7	TGTGCCAGCAGCGGGACAGGAAGGTACGAGCAGTACTTC	CASSGTGRYEQYF
TRBV9	TRBD1	NA	TRBJ1-4	TGTGCCAGCAGCGCCCAGGGGGTAACGTTTGAAAAACTGTTTTTT	CASSAQGVTFEKLFF
TRBV7-9	NA	NA	TRBJ1-2	TGTGCCAGCAGCTTACAAGCTACTAACTATGGCTACACCTTC	CASSLQATNYGYTF
TRBV6-1	NA	few	TRBJ2-7	TGTGCCAGCCGGGGGGCGTCGGGCTTCCTCTACGAGCAGTACTTC	CASRGASGFLYEQYF
TRBV4-1	NA	few	TRBJ2-7	TGCGCCAGCAGCCAAGCCCCACAGGGAAGGTACGAGCAGTACTTC	CASSQAPQGRYEQYF
TRBV5-4	NA	few	TRBJ2-1	TGTGCCAGCAGCTTGGAATCTAGCTCCTACAATGAGCAGTTCTTC	CASSLESSSYNEQFF